Following are 21 T cell receptor beta chains from one sample sequenced in a study of blood T cell repertoires in COVID-19. Assay: immunoSEQ multiplex PCR; the TCRdb copy retains only in-frame clones and omits some. The sample has about 400,000 clones, 80% to 90% seen once; the top ten hold under 8.5%. The sample consisted of peripheral blood. These receptors came from a woman aged 55 to 70 with COVID-19, enrolled during active disease.

V and J are TRBV5-4 and TRBJ1-1; 12 bases match TRBD1. J lost 0 bases, V lost 4 bases, and 7 bases had no gene match. The germline V gene encodes CDR1 SGHNT and CDR2 YYREEE (reference sequence). The CDR3 consists of 17 residues. The CDR3 spells CASSLVGQGAMNTEAFF. CDR3 in DNA: TGTGCCAGCAGCCTGGTGGGACAGGGGGCTATGAACACTGAAGCTTTCTTT.

The V call is TRBV3-1 (or the pseudogene TRBV3-2), the J call TRBJ1-1; TRBD1 might be the D (5 bases). The CDR3 runs 14 residues. With 4 bases removed from V and 4 bases from J, the gap between germline ends came to 13 bases. The germline CDR1 and CDR2 sequences are LGHDT and YNNKEL (reference sequence). The DNA for the CDR3 is TGTGCCAGCAGCCTCGGTTGGGGGGTCACTGAAGCTTTCTTT. Translated: CASSLGWGVTEAFF.

The rearrangement joins TRBV6-4 to TRBJ2-2; TRBD1 agrees at 7 bases. The germline gives CDR1 MRHNA, CDR2 SNTAGT. The V segment lost 3 bases and the J segment 4 bases; nucleotides outside the gene matches: 2. The CDR3 runs to 14 residues. In DNA, the CDR3 is TGTGCCAGCAGTGAACAGGGGTTCACCGGGGAGCTGTTTTTT. It specifies CASSEQGFTGELFF.

V and J are TRBV7-9 and TRBJ2-3; D unclear. Germline lookup yields CDR1 SEHNR and CDR2 FQNEAQ (reference sequence). V was pared by 8 bases and J by 0 bases, with 15 bases between. The CDR3 length is 15 residues. The DNA for the CDR3 is TGTGCCAGCCACTCGGGTGGTTCTAGCACAGATACGCAGTATTTT. Its protein is CASHSGGSSTDTQYF.

The chain uses TRBV5-1 and TRBJ2-2; TRBD1 matches 8 bases. V dropped 5 bases and J dropped 5; count of bases not matched to a gene: 2. Per the germline V gene, CDR1 is SGHRS and CDR2 is YFSETQ. This CDR3 is built from 13 residues. The CDR3 region has the DNA TGCGCCAGCAGGGACAGGGAAACCGGGGAGCTGTTTTTT. This gives the protein CASRDRETGELFF.

This clone was seen only once. This sequence joins TRBV19 and TRBJ1-1, with D possibly TRBD1 on 6 matching bases. The CDR3 loop spans 13 amino acids. Germline CDR1 and CDR2: LNHDA and SQIVND (reference sequence). V lost 2 bases to trimming and J lost 8 bases, with 12 bases between them. CDR3 coding DNA: TGTGCCAGTAGTATATTACAGGGCAGGGAAGCTTTCTTT. This codes for CASSILQGREAFF. Complete variable domain (other parts from reference TRBV19 and TRBJ1-1): DGGITQSPKYLFRKEGQNVTLSCEQNLNHDAMYWYRQDPGQGLRLIYYSQIVNDFQKGDIAEGYSVSREKKESFPLTVTSAQKNPTAFYLCASSILQGREAFFGQGTRLTVV.

The rearrangement links TRBV7-2 to TRBJ2-3; TRBD1 matches at 8 bases. Germline CDR1 SGHTA, CDR2 FQGNSA. This CDR3 contains 13 residues. V shed 4 bases, J shed 4 bases, and the junction held 1 base outside the gene matches. The CDR3 DNA reads as TGTGCCAGCAGCTCACAGGGGGCAGATACGCAGTATTTT. Its translation is CASSSQGADTQYF. The whole variable domain, filled in from reference TRBV7-2 and TRBJ2-3, reads GAGVSQSPSNKVTEKGKDVELRCDPISGHTALYWYRQSLGQGLEFLIYFQGNSAPDKSGLPSDRFSAERTGGSVSTLTIQRTQQEDSAVYLCASSSQGADTQYFGPGTRLTVL.

The chain recombines TRBV9 with TRBJ2-3; D unclear. CDR1 is SGDLS and CDR2 is YYNGEE in the germline V gene. CDR3 length: 15 residues. Trimming pared 0 bases from V and 3 bases from J, leaving 11 bases between. CDR3 coding DNA: TGTGCCAGCAGCGTAGGTGGGTGGGCTACAGATACGCAGTATTTT. Translating gives CASSVGGWATDTQYF.

CDR3 nucleotides: TGTGCCAGCAGCTTAGACGGAGACTCTGGGGCCAACGTCCTGACTTTC. Its protein is CASSLDGDSGANVLTF. V gene TRBV11-2 combines with J gene TRBJ2-6; D ambiguous. Between the trimmed V and J ends, which lost 0 bases and 0 bases, there was a span of 6 bases. The CDR3 covers 16 residues. Germline lookup yields CDR1 SGHAT and CDR2 FQNNGV.

The genes are TRBV9 and TRBJ1-1; D is perhaps TRBD1 (5 bases). The CDR3 has 14 amino acids. Germline assignment: CDR1 SGDLS and CDR2 YYNGEE. Trimming took off 3 bases at V and 2 bases at J, with 11 bases between the two ends. The CDR3 bases are TGTGCCAGCAGCGACCCCGGGACTAACACTGAAGCTTTCTTT. Protein product: CASSDPGTNTEAFF.

This rearrangement joins TRBV7-9 to TRBJ2-1; TRBD2 might be the D (6 bases). The V end was cut by 3 bases, the J end by 6 bases, with 9 bases between. There are 13 residues in the CDR3. Germline V CDR1 and CDR2: SEHNR, FQNEAQ (reference sequence). The CDR3 DNA reads as TGTGCCAGCAGCTTGGGACTTACCAATGAGCAGTTCTTC. The encoded protein is CASSLGLTNEQFF.

On this clone: Other nucleotide sequences in the sample specify the same CDR3. V gene TRBV9 combines with J gene TRBJ2-7; TRBD1 matches at 10 bases. V trimming: 0 bases; J trimming: 4 bases; junction bases outside the gene matches: 4. Germline V CDR1 and CDR2: SGDLS, YYNGEE. CDR3 length: 15 residues. Written as DNA, the CDR3 is TGTGCCAGCAGCGTAGGGGACAGGGGTTCTTACGAGCAGTACTTC. Translation gives CASSVGDRGSYEQYF.

This clone appeared a few times. The chain carries TRBV9 and TRBJ2-5; 8 bases align to TRBD2. This CDR3 is 16 amino acids long. Looked up from germline, CDR1 is SGDLS and CDR2 is YYNGEE. V gave up 0 bases and J gave up 3 bases; unmatched junction bases: 7. In DNA, the CDR3 is TGTGCCAGCAGCGTAGATAGCGGGGCCGGCAAAGAGACCCAGTACTTC. This sequence encodes CASSVDSGAGKETQYF. The full variable domain, completed using reference TRBV9 and TRBJ2-5, is DSGVTQTPKHLITATGQRVTLRCSPRSGDLSVYWYQQSLDQGLQFLIQYYNGEERAKGNILERFSAQQFPDLHSELNLSSLELGDSALYFCASSVDSGAGKETQYFGPGTRLLVL.

This rearrangement joins TRBV9 to TRBJ2-3; maybe TRBD1 (6 bases). Looked up from germline, CDR1 is SGDLS and CDR2 is YYNGEE. V gave up 4 bases and J gave up 4 bases, with 19 bases separating them. This CDR3 is built from 16 residues. This chain's CDR3 is CASSPQGSHRADTQYF. The CDR3 DNA is TGTGCCAGCAGCCCTCAGGGGTCTCACAGGGCAGATACGCAGTATTTT. Full variable domain (rest looked up from reference TRBV9 and TRBJ2-3): DSGVTQTPKHLITATGQRVTLRCSPRSGDLSVYWYQQSLDQGLQFLIQYYNGEERAKGNILERFSAQQFPDLHSELNLSSLELGDSALYFCASSPQGSHRADTQYFGPGTRLTVL.

This chain uses TRBV14 with TRBJ2-4; 8 bases map to TRBD1. The CDR3 consists of 14 residues. V trimming: 2 bases; J trimming: 6 bases; junction bases outside the gene matches: 3. CDR1 and CDR2 from the germline V gene are SGHDN and FVKESK. As DNA, the CDR3 is TGTGCCAGCAGCCAATCCGGGACAGGAAACATTCAGTACTTC. This translates into CASSQSGTGNIQYF.

This chain joins TRBV9 and TRBJ1-1; TRBD1 is a possible D gene (5 bases). Deletions cut 0 bases from V and 5 bases from J, with 14 bases between. The CDR3 is 15 amino acids. Germline-derived CDR1 and CDR2 are SGDLS and YYNGEE. This chain's CDR3 is CASSVEWRGQTEAFF. CDR3 sequence (DNA): TGTGCCAGCAGCGTAGAGTGGAGGGGTCAAACTGAAGCTTTCTTT.

The chain combines TRBV7-8 with TRBJ2-2, with TRBD2 matching 14 bases. Unmatched junction bases numbered 9, after V lost 6 bases and J lost 0 bases. Per germline, CDR1 SGHVS and CDR2 FQNEAQ. The CDR3 has 19 residues. CDR3 DNA: TGTGCCAGCAGGAGGGAGAGACTAGCGGGGGGGTCGAACACCGGGGAGCTGTTTTTT. This codes for CASRRERLAGGSNTGELFF.

This chain uses TRBV4-1 with TRBJ2-7, with 8 nucleotides matching TRBD2. The length of the CDR3 is 15 residues. The ends lost 2 bases at V and 2 bases at J; junction bases unmatched: 5. CDR1 is MGHRA, CDR2 YSYEKL, per germline. This chain's CDR3 is CASSQPERETYEQYF. CDR3 bases: TGCGCCAGCAGCCAACCAGAGCGGGAGACCTACGAGCAGTACTTC.

The chain links TRBV29-1 to TRBJ2-1, with D possibly TRBD2 on 5 matching bases. V lost 2 bases to trimming and J lost 3 bases, with 11 bases between them. CDR3 size: 14 residues. Germline assignment: CDR1 SQVTM and CDR2 ANQGSEA. CDR3 amino acids: CSVERFGDYNEQFF. DNA of the CDR3: TGCAGCGTTGAACGGTTCGGGGACTACAATGAGCAGTTCTTC.

V gene TRBV7-8 combines with J gene TRBJ2-3; tentatively, D is TRBD2 (5 bases). V gave up 5 bases and J gave up 0 bases, with 9 bases separating them. The CDR3 loop spans 14 amino acids. Germline V gene lookup returns CDR1 SGHVS and CDR2 FQNEAQ. The CDR3 DNA is TGTGCCAGCAGCCTTAGCGCGAGCACAGATACGCAGTATTTT. Its protein is CASSLSASTDTQYF.

The V gene is TRBV3-1 (or the pseudogene TRBV3-2), the J gene TRBJ2-7, with TRBD2 matching over 9 bases. V was pared by 3 bases and J by 6 bases, with 12 bases of the junction left unmatched. This CDR3 is 16 amino acids long. Germline CDR1 is LGHDT and CDR2 is YNNKEL (reference sequence). For the CDR3, the DNA is TGTGCCAGCAGCCAGAACCCGGCGGGGGGGCCGATCGAGCAGTACTTC. Its translation is CASSQNPAGGPIEQYF.